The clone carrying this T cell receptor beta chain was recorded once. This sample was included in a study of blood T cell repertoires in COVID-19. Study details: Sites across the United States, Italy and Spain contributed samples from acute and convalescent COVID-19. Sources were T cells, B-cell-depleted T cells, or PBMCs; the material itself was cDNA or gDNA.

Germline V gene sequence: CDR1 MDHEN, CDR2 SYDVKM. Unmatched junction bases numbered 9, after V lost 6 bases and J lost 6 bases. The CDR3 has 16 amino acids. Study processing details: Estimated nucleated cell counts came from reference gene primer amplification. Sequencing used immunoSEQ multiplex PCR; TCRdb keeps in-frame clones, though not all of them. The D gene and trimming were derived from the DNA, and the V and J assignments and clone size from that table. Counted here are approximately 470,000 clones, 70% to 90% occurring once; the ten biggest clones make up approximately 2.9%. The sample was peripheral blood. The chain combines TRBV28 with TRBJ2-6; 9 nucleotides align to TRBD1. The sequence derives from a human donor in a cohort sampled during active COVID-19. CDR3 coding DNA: TGTGCCAGCAGAAGGACAGGGGAGGTGGCGGCCAACGTCCTGACTTTC. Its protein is CASRRTGEVAANVLTF.